The source of this TCR beta chain is a study of early T cells in non-severe SARS-CoV-2 infection. The CDR3 runs 14 residues. Germline-derived CDR1 and CDR2 are SSHAT and FNYEAQ (reference sequence). V gave up 0 bases and J gave up 5 bases, with 9 bases separating them. This clonotype was counted only a few times. Unique molecular identifier tags were affixed to discrete cDNA molecules. TCRdb re-analysed the 5' RACE reads in MiXCR, keeping a single row per CDR3 protein. This table holds around 27,000 distinct CDR3 sequences, about 2.7% found once. The chain joins TRBV7-7 to TRBJ2-3, with D perhaps TRBD2 (7 bases). This TCR was sampled from an adult who was a healthcare worker with PCR-confirmed SARS-CoV-2 infection or an uninfected control (not recorded which). The sequenced sample consisted of whole blood. The CDR3 reads CASSLAGGQDTQYF. The CDR3 nucleotides read TGTGCCAGCAGCTTAGCGGGGGGGCAAGATACGCAGTATTTT.